These T cell receptor beta chains were read from a single sample in a study of response to subunit inactivated influenza vaccine. TCRdb independently ran MiXCR on the RT-PCR reads; one entry per CDR3 protein. The repertoire holds fewer than 800,000 distinct CDR3 sequences, with about a sixth as singletons. The sequencing here drew on PBMCs from blood, taken less than 13 days after vaccination. The receptors come from a man between 50 and 59 years old who received an inactivated influenza vaccine. Each CDR3 is given with its conserved first and last residue. D genes are given only for firm matches. Part of the rows lack a size; the others show once, few, many or a class for expanded clones.

D	V	J	size	DNA	CDR3
TRBD1	TRBV20-1	TRBJ2-1	NA	TGCAGTGCTAGAGATTCCGGGACAGGGGGCAATGAGCAGTTCTTC	CSARDSGTGGNEQFF
NA	TRBV29-1	TRBJ2-7	NA	TGCAGCGCTGGACGAGTCGCCGAGCAGTACTTC	CSAGRVAEQYF
NA	TRBV19	TRBJ1-4	few	TGTGCCAGTAGTATCTTAACAGCAACTAATGAAAAACTGTTTTTT	CASSILTATNEKLFF
NA	TRBV4-2	TRBJ2-2	many	TGTGCCAGCAGCCAAGACACACCGTCGAACACCGGGGAGCTGTTTTTT	CASSQDTPSNTGELFF
TRBD2	TRBV9	TRBJ2-3	NA	TGTGCCAGCAGCGAGTCACTAGCGGGAGTTGGGACAGATACGCAGTATTTT	CASSESLAGVGTDTQYF
NA	TRBV5-6	TRBJ2-7	NA	TGTGCCAGCAGCTGGGACCTTACAATGGGCGAGCAGTACTTC	CASSWDLTMGEQYF
TRBD1	TRBV7-2	TRBJ2-7	NA	TGTGCCAGCAGCTGGGACAGGTACTACGAGCAGTACTTC	CASSWDRYYEQYF
NA	TRBV5-1	TRBJ2-1	few	TGCGCCAGCAGCGGACAGATATCAACCTACAATGAGCAGTTCTTC	CASSGQISTYNEQFF
TRBD2	TRBV5-5	TRBJ2-7	NA	TGTGCCAGCAGCTTTGTGGTACGAGGGGAGGGGAGCTACGAGCAGTACTTC	CASSFVVRGEGSYEQYF
NA	TRBV7-2	TRBJ2-1	many	TGTGCCAGCAGCCCGAGCTCCTACAATGAGCAGTTCTTC	CASSPSSYNEQFF
NA	TRBV7-2	TRBJ2-7	many	TGTGCCAGCAGACGCACCGGCAGCTCCTACGAGCAGTACTTC	CASRRTGSSYEQYF
TRBD2	TRBV5-1	TRBJ2-1	few	TGCGCCAGCAGCTTGATCGGCGGGGGATTAGGTTACAATGAGCAGTTCTTC	CASSLIGGGLGYNEQFF
NA	TRBV12-3/TRBV12-4	TRBJ2-5	many	TGTGCCAGCAGTCCGACTCGCGGGGACTTTGGGGAGACCCAGTACTTC	CASSPTRGDFGETQYF
NA	TRBV5-1	TRBJ1-2	NA	TGCGCCAGCAGCTTGAGGATCAACTATGGCTACACCTTC	CASSLRINYGYTF
NA	TRBV20-1	TRBJ1-5	NA	TGCAGTGCTAGAGTATTAACTGATCAGCCCCAGCATTTT	CSARVLTDQPQHF
NA	TRBV7-8	TRBJ1-4	NA	TGTGCCAGCAGCTTAGGGTCAGGTCCGCGTAATGAAAAACTGTTTTTT	CASSLGSGPRNEKLFF
TRBD2	TRBV29-1	TRBJ2-5	few	TGCAGCGTTGAAGTCCCTAACGCTAGCGGGGGGCGGGAGACCCAGTACTTC	CSVEVPNASGGRETQYF
NA	TRBV7-2	TRBJ2-7	few	TGTGCCAGCAGCTCCGTTGACCTCTACGAGCAGTACTTC	CASSSVDLYEQYF
NA	TRBV7-2	TRBJ1-2	NA	TGTGCCAGCAGCTCGACAGGTGCCTATGGCTACACCTTC	CASSSTGAYGYTF
TRBD2	TRBV10-2	TRBJ2-1	NA	TGCGCCAGCAGTGAGACTAGCGGGGTGGTCTACAATGAGCAGTTCTTC	CASSETSGVVYNEQFF
TRBD2	TRBV11-2	TRBJ2-5	few	TGTGCCAGCAGCCAGACTAGCGGGGGGGCCCCGGAGACCCAGTACTTC	CASSQTSGGAPETQYF
NA	TRBV12-3/TRBV12-4	TRBJ2-3	few	TGTGCCAGCAGTTTCTCGGGCCAGGTAGTTCCAGATACGCAGTATTTT	CASSFSGQVVPDTQYF
NA	TRBV12-3/TRBV12-4	TRBJ2-1	NA	TGTGCCAGCAGTTCGGAGGTGGGTTACAATGAGCAGTTCTTC	CASSSEVGYNEQFF
TRBD1	TRBV19	TRBJ1-6	few	TGTGCCAGTAGTACCTCGACAGGGGCCAATTCACCCCTCCACTTT	CASSTSTGANSPLHF
TRBD2	TRBV7-8	TRBJ2-1	NA	TGTGCCAGCAGCTCCCGGACTAGCGGGGCCATATCCTTCTTC	CASSSRTSGAISFF
TRBD2	TRBV29-1	TRBJ2-1	many	TGCAGCACTTTAGCGGGGACGAGCTCCTACAATGAGCAGTTCTTC	CSTLAGTSSYNEQFF
TRBD1	TRBV12-3/TRBV12-4	TRBJ2-7	few	TGTGCCAGCAGTTTACCGGGACAGGGTCTTTACGAGCAGTACTTC	CASSLPGQGLYEQYF
NA	TRBV19	TRBJ2-3	NA	TGTGCCAGTAGTTCCAGGCACACAGATACGCAGTATTTT	CASSSRHTDTQYF
TRBD1	TRBV2	TRBJ2-5	NA	TGTGCCAGCAGTGCTGGGACAGCTTACCAAGAGACCCAGTACTTC	CASSAGTAYQETQYF
NA	TRBV5-1	TRBJ2-7	few	TGCGCCAGCAGCTTGGACCCTACGGGAGCCTACGAGCAGTACTTC	CASSLDPTGAYEQYF
NA	TRBV29-1	TRBJ2-7	NA	TGCAGCGTTAAAGATCCCTACGAGCAGTACTTC	CSVKDPYEQYF
TRBD1	TRBV10-3	TRBJ2-1	few	TGTGCCATCAGTGCCCACAAAGGGACAGGGGTAAACAATGAGCAGTTCTTC	CAISAHKGTGVNNEQFF
NA	TRBV20-1	TRBJ1-1	NA	TGCAGTGCTAGAAGGTTGAACACTGAAGCTTTCTTT	CSARRLNTEAFF
TRBD2	TRBV7-2	TRBJ2-1	few	TGTGCCAGCAGCTTAGCACCGACTAGCGGAAAATACAATGAGCAGTTCTTC	CASSLAPTSGKYNEQFF
TRBD2	TRBV11-2	TRBJ2-1	NA	TGTGCCAGCAGCTCCCGGACTAGCGGGATGCATGAGCAGTTCTTC	CASSSRTSGMHEQFF
NA	TRBV18	TRBJ1-5	few	TGTGCCAGCTCAGCGGACAGCCGCAATCAGCCCCAGCATTTT	CASSADSRNQPQHF
TRBD1	TRBV6-2/TRBV6-3	TRBJ1-1	NA	TGTGCCAGCAGTCGACTTGGGACAGTCCTTTTTGAAGCTTTCTTT	CASSRLGTVLFEAFF
NA	TRBV12-3/TRBV12-4	TRBJ2-1	once	TGTGCCAGCAGTTTAGTGACAATTCTTGAGCAGTTCTTC	CASSLVTILEQFF
NA	TRBV5-6	TRBJ2-7	NA	TGTGCCAGCAGCTTGAGGAGGGCCCACGAGCAGTACTTC	CASSLRRAHEQYF
NA	TRBV29-1	TRBJ2-7	many	TGCAGCGTTGAAGGGGTGAGCCACGAGCAGTACTTC	CSVEGVSHEQYF
TRBD1	TRBV7-9	TRBJ2-7	NA	TGTGCCAGCAGCTCAGACAGGGAGAAAGGCTACGAGCAGTACTTC	CASSSDREKGYEQYF
TRBD2	TRBV9	TRBJ2-7	few	TGTGCCAGCAGCGTATCTAGCGGGAACTCCTACGAGCAGTACTTC	CASSVSSGNSYEQYF
NA	TRBV20-1	TRBJ2-5	few	TGCAGTGCTAGAGATTCCCAGGGCCGGGCCCAGTACTTC	CSARDSQGRAQYF
NA	TRBV20-1	TRBJ2-2	NA	TGCAGTGCCAGAAACATACAAGCGAACACCGGGGAGCTGTTTTTT	CSARNIQANTGELFF
NA	TRBV5-1	TRBJ2-2	few	TGCGCCAGCAGCCGAATTCAAGGGGAGGCGAACACCGGGGAGCTGTTTTTT	CASSRIQGEANTGELFF
NA	TRBV15	TRBJ1-4	NA	TGTGCCACCAGCAGATTAATGGGTGATGAAAAACTGTTTTTT	CATSRLMGDEKLFF
TRBD1	TRBV5-1	TRBJ2-7	NA	TGCGCCAGCAGCGAAGGTCCAGGGGGCTCCTACGAGCAGTACTTC	CASSEGPGGSYEQYF
NA	TRBV27	TRBJ2-2	NA	TGTGCCAGCAGTTTTGTGGGGTTTTCGAACACCGGGGAGCTGTTTTTT	CASSFVGFSNTGELFF
TRBD1	TRBV6-5	TRBJ2-7	NA	TGTGCCAGCAGTTACGGGACAGGGGGCGACGAGCAGTACTTC	CASSYGTGGDEQYF
NA	TRBV5-4	TRBJ2-7	few	TGTGCCAGCAGCTTGGTATCAGGCGGCGAGCAGTACTTC	CASSLVSGGEQYF
NA	TRBV7-2	TRBJ2-7	few	TGTGCCAGCAGCTGGACCGGGACGGGCACCTACGAGCAGTACTTC	CASSWTGTGTYEQYF
NA	TRBV7-8	TRBJ2-7	few	TGTGCCAGCAGCTTAAAGCTCGAGCAGTACTTC	CASSLKLEQYF
NA	TRBV28	TRBJ2-1	NA	TGTGCCAGCAGTTGGAGGGGCGGACGGGCCGATAGCTCCTACAATGAGCAGTTCTTC	CASSWRGGRADSSYNEQFF
NA	TRBV6-1	TRBJ1-1	NA	TGTGCCAGCAGGGACGTCCTCCGAGGCACTGAAGCTTTCTTT	CASRDVLRGTEAFF